A selection of T cell receptor beta chains follows, all from one sample in a study of CD8 T cells in ankylosing spondylitis. TCRdb re-called the 5' RACE reads through MiXCR, storing one row per CDR3 protein. This table holds approximately 540,000 distinct CDR3 sequences, over 9.5% found once. Sequenced material: blood, either unsorted or a sorted T cell fraction (not recorded which). Receptors were obtained from a male donor with ankylosing spondylitis. Both conserved end residues are part of each CDR3. D genes are given only for firm matches. Not all rows give a size; the values are once, few, many and, for expanded clones, a class.

J,V,D,size,DNA,CDR3
TRBJ2-3,TRBV18,-,-,TGTGCCAGCTCACGTGGGTCGGGGACCACAGATACGCAGTATTTT,CASSRGSGTTDTQYF
TRBJ1-2,TRBV6-1,-,-,TGTGCCAGCAGGCGACCCGGGACAACTAACTATGGCTACACCTTC,CASRRPGTTNYGYTF
TRBJ2-3,TRBV15,TRBD2,-,TGTGCCACCAGCAGTCAGTGGGGGACTAGGAGCACAGATACGCAGTATTTT,CATSSQWGTRSTDTQYF
TRBJ2-1,TRBV7-2,TRBD2,-,TGTGCCAGCAGCTTGTTTGGGACTAGATTCGACAATGAGCAGTTCTTC,CASSLFGTRFDNEQFF
TRBJ2-7,TRBV2,-,-,TGTGCCAGCAATACACAGGGTTCCTCCTACGAGCAGTACTTC,CASNTQGSSYEQYF
TRBJ2-1,TRBV20-1,TRBD1,-,TGCAGTGCCATAGAGGGGGCCAACAATGAGCAGTTCTTC,CSAIEGANNEQFF
TRBJ1-1,TRBV20-1,-,few,TGCAGTGCCACGGACGGGATAGACATGAACACTGAAGCTTTCTTT,CSATDGIDMNTEAFF
TRBJ2-1,TRBV20-1,-,few,TGCAGTGCTAGAGGGGACAGCGGGGTTGAGCAGTTCTTC,CSARGDSGVEQFF
TRBJ2-2,TRBV20-1,TRBD1,many,TGCAGTGTTCCGGGACAGGGTGACACCGGGGAGCTGTTTTTT,CSVPGQGDTGELFF
TRBJ1-1,TRBV12-3/TRBV12-4,-,few,TGTGCCAGCAGGCCGGGACTTACGAACACTGAAGCTTTCTTT,CASRPGLTNTEAFF
TRBJ2-2,TRBV15,TRBD1,few,TGTGCCACCAGCAACCACAGGGGGCTTTTGTCCGGGGAGCTGTTTTTT,CATSNHRGLLSGELFF
TRBJ2-5,TRBV9,-,-,TGTGCCAGCAGCGTAGAATCGACTGGGCGAGAGACCCAGTACTTC,CASSVESTGRETQYF
TRBJ2-7,TRBV7-2,-,-,TGTGCCAGCCATATGGGGGGAATTCGCTCCTACGAGCAGTACTTC,CASHMGGIRSYEQYF
TRBJ1-1,TRBV18,-,-,TGTGCCAGCTCTCAAATTCAGGCGACCCTGAACACTGAAGCTTTCTTT,CASSQIQATLNTEAFF
TRBJ2-1,TRBV7-7,TRBD2,few,TGTGCCAGCAGCTTAAGTTGGACTAGCGGGAGTCCCCCGAATGAGCAGTTCTTC,CASSLSWTSGSPPNEQFF
TRBJ2-1,TRBV4-1,-,-,TGCGCCAGCAGCCAAGGGAGGGCCAGCTCCTACAATGAGCAGTTCTTC,CASSQGRASSYNEQFF
TRBJ2-5,TRBV6-7,-,-,TGTGCCAGCAGAGAACCGATACCCCAAGAGACCCAGTACTTC,CASREPIPQETQYF
TRBJ2-3,TRBV20-1,TRBD2,-,TGCAGTGCTAGAGGTGGACTAGCGCCAGTTCAGAAGAGCACAGATACGCAGTATTTT,CSARGGLAPVQKSTDTQYF
TRBJ1-5,TRBV10-2,-,-,TGCGCCAGCAGTGACTTCGGACAGAGGTTCGGCAATCAGCCCCAGCATTTT,CASSDFGQRFGNQPQHF
TRBJ1-6,TRBV7-8,-,few,TGTGCCAGCAGCTCGGGGCCGAATTCACCCCTCCACTTT,CASSSGPNSPLHF
TRBJ2-3,TRBV5-1,-,many,TGCGCCAGCAGCTCGGGGACTCCCACAGATACGCAGTATTTT,CASSSGTPTDTQYF
TRBJ1-3,TRBV18,-,-,TGTGCCAGCTCACCAGGACGTACGGGCTCTGGAAACACCATATATTTT,CASSPGRTGSGNTIYF
TRBJ1-1,TRBV5-1,-,-,TGCGCCAGCAGCTCCCTTTCAGGGCCAGGGACTGAAGCTTTCTTT,CASSSLSGPGTEAFF
TRBJ1-2,TRBV27,-,few,TGTGCCAGCAGCCGTTCTCCCTATGGATATGGCTACACCTTC,CASSRSPYGYGYTF
TRBJ2-1,TRBV13,TRBD1,-,TGTGCCAGCAGCCGCACGACAGGGAATGGGTACAATGAGCAGTTCTTC,CASSRTTGNGYNEQFF
TRBJ2-1,TRBV12-3/TRBV12-4,-,-,TGTGCCAGCAGTTTCGAGACGGCATTTCCCAACAATGAGCAGTTCTTC,CASSFETAFPNNEQFF
TRBJ2-2,TRBV29-1,-,many,TGCAGCGTTGGACAGTACACCGGGGAGCTGTTTTTT,CSVGQYTGELFF
TRBJ2-5,TRBV11-1,-,few,TGTGCCAGCAGCCACTACGGCGAGACCCAGTACTTC,CASSHYGETQYF
TRBJ2-2,TRBV5-1,TRBD2,many,TGCGCCAGCAGCCCGAGACTAGCGGGATCCGGGGAGCTGTTTTTT,CASSPRLAGSGELFF
TRBJ1-1,TRBV28,-,few,TGTGCCAGCAGTCCGGGGGGGACATGGAACACTGAAGCTTTCTTT,CASSPGGTWNTEAFF
TRBJ2-3,TRBV12-3/TRBV12-4,-,-,TGTGCCAGCAGTTTGGGATCAGACGCAGATACGCAGTATTTT,CASSLGSDADTQYF
TRBJ1-1,TRBV12-3/TRBV12-4,TRBD1,few,TGTGCCAGCGGGTCCGGGACAGGCCAGAACACTGAAGCTTTCTTT,CASGSGTGQNTEAFF
TRBJ2-1,TRBV12-3/TRBV12-4,TRBD2,-,TGTGCCAGCAGTCTATCGGAAGGAGCGGGGAAGTACAATGAGCAGTTCTTC,CASSLSEGAGKYNEQFF
TRBJ1-1,TRBV9,-,few,TGTGCCAGCAGCGTAGAATCGCACACTGAAGCTTTCTTT,CASSVESHTEAFF
TRBJ1-4,TRBV25-1,-,few,TGTGCCAGCAGTGAATATCATGGGGGTCCAACTAATGAAAAACTGTTTTTT,CASSEYHGGPTNEKLFF
TRBJ2-2,TRBV12-3/TRBV12-4,-,-,TGTGCCAGCAGTTTCCGACTAGAGACCGGGGAGCTGTTTTTT,CASSFRLETGELFF
TRBJ2-5,TRBV5-1,-,few,TGCGCCAGCAGCCCCGGTTCCACACAAGAGACCCAGTACTTC,CASSPGSTQETQYF